This T cell receptor beta chain was observed in a study of human T cells and chemical hapten exposure. Study details: The patient population, which was mostly female, had alopecia areata, totalis or universalis. Study results and caveats: Patch test score was positively correlated with the counts of PT1 expanded TCRs.

For this clonotype: What it recognizes is unknown.

This sample's time point: patch test 2, 6 weeks after DPC sensitization. The treatment denotes: therapeutic diphenylcyclopropenone sensitization with weekly scalp DPC. TCRdb reanalysed the RACE reads using MiXCR and keeps one entry per CDR3 protein. The table records some 79,000 distinct CDR3 sequences, 10% of them present only once. This CDR3 spans 10 amino acids. The germline V gene has CDR1 SGHVS and CDR2 FNYEAQ. The germline V and J ends were trimmed by 3 bases and 11 bases, with 7 bases remaining between them. The material was whole blood, obtained in connection with sensitization to the hapten diphenylcyclopropenone (DPC). This sequence was found in a woman aged 50 to 60 with alopecia areata. Some clones in this sample may be carry-over from other donors' samples. The rearrangement uses TRBV7-6 and TRBJ1-2; D gene unclear. CDR3 bases: TGTGCCAGCAGCTTCCCTGGGTACACCTTC. Residues: CASSFPGYTF.